This T cell receptor beta chain is drawn from a study of naive and memory T cell subsets. Study findings and constraints: Over 95% of naive TCR sequences appeared only once after error correction, unlike memory subsets.

This clonotype was seen only a few times. Its antigen is not identified. Overnight CMV lysate stimulation of fresh PBMCs defined donor CMV status by CD4+ IFNgamma. Germline V gives CDR1 ENHRY, CDR2 SYGVKD. This CDR3 has 14 amino acids. Trimming took 2 bases from V and 5 from J, leaving 10 bases between them. An equimolar mix of two oligonucleotides served as the beta constant-region primer for TRBC1 and TRBC2. TCRdb reanalysed the UMI-ligation and nested PCR reads using MiXCR and keeps one entry per CDR3 protein. The sample contains tens of thousands of distinct CDR3 sequences, 10% to 15% of which appear only once.

The TCR comes from a human donor in good health. Sequenced input: central memory CD4+ T cells from blood. The chain combines TRBV10-3 with TRBJ1-5; D uncertain. The DNA of the CDR3 is TGTGCCATCAGTGAGCCTGGTTTGGATCAGCCCCAGCATTTT. The encoded protein is CAISEPGLDQPQHF.